This T cell receptor (beta chain) was identified during a study of somatic mutations in cytotoxic T cells in rheumatoid arthritis. Study-wide points: CD8+ clonality increased with age in rheumatoid arthritis patients but not in healthy controls. In the expanded CD8+ clones, the antigen targets remained unknown.

Libraries were prepared by immunoSEQ multiplex PCR; TCRdb keeps only in-frame clonotypes and omits some of them. The table records more than 13,000 clones, approximately 72% of them present only once. With respect to this clone: Antigen: not known.

V lost 10 bases, J lost 3 bases, and 13 bases lay in between. Germline lookup yields CDR1 MNHNY and CDR2 SVGAGI (reference sequence). CDR3 size: 13 residues. The V call is TRBV6-6, the J call TRBJ2-1; D perhaps matches TRBD2 (7 bases). The specimen sequenced was CD8+ T cells sorted from blood. This clonotype originated in an adult with rheumatoid arthritis. Here the CDR3 DNA reads TGTGCCACCGGGGGGCAGTTCTACAATGAGCAGTTCTTC. Encoded protein: CATGGQFYNEQFF.